Presented here are 4 T cell receptor beta chains from one specimen sequenced in a study of identical twins. MiXCR, run by TCRdb on the 5' RACE reads, gives a single entry per CDR3 protein. The repertoire consists of 500,000 to 600,000 distinct CDR3 sequences, with around 20% occurring once and the leading ten covering around 1%. These data are also associated with another study on T cells expressing NK-cell markers.

The source material was CD4+ T cells sorted from blood. These receptors originate from a woman aged 18-29 years in good health.

This clonotype has more than one count but fewer than ten. This chain connects TRBV12-3 or TRBV12-4 to TRBJ2-3; TRBD2 agrees at 11 bases. This CDR3 comprises 17 residues. V dropped 6 bases and J dropped 5; count of bases not matched to a gene: 13. The CDR3 coding sequence is TGTGCCAGCAGCACCGGACGACTAGCGGGATCGGAAGATACGCAGTATTTT. This encodes CASSTGRLAGSEDTQYF.

The J gene is TRBJ2-5, the V gene TRBV3-1, with D possibly matching TRBD2 (5 bases). Trimming left V 4 bases short and J 6 bases short, with 18 bases between. This CDR3 contains 15 residues. The germline V gene encodes CDR1 LGHDT and CDR2 YNNKEL (reference sequence). The CDR3 loop reads CASSPPPAERKTQYF. DNA of the CDR3: TGTGCCAGCAGCCCCCCTCCAGCGGAGAGAAAGACCCAGTACTTC.

The gene calls are TRBV6-4 and TRBJ1-2; D remains ambiguous. Germline CDR1 MRHNA, CDR2 SNTAGT. This CDR3 is 10 amino acids long. V lost 8 bases to trimming and J lost 4 bases, with 5 bases between them. The CDR3 DNA follows: TGTGCCAGCCTAGGCTATGGCTACACCTTC. Encoded protein: CASLGYGYTF.

This chain links TRBV5-1 with TRBJ2-7; tentative D call: TRBD1 (5 bases). The CDR3 extends over 16 amino acids. With 0 bases removed from V and 3 bases from J, the gap between germline ends came to 16 bases. CDR1 is SGHRS and CDR2 is YFSETQ in the germline V gene. CDR3 region: CASSLGQHPKVYEQYF. DNA of the CDR3: TGCGCCAGCAGCTTGGGACAGCATCCCAAAGTCTACGAGCAGTACTTC.